This passage covers 16 T cell receptor beta chains from one sample sequenced in a study of T cell responses to AZD1222 COVID-19 vaccine. Sequencing was performed with immunoSEQ multiplex PCR; in TCRdb, only in-frame clones are kept and a portion is missing. Of more than 40,000 clones in the sample, 80% to 95% were seen once. Sequenced here: peripheral blood, sampled 28 days after the second AZD1222 dose. The receptors were gathered from an adult who received the AZD1222 COVID-19 vaccine.

This sequence joins TRBV19 and TRBJ2-2, with TRBD2 as a possible D gene (5 bases). Germline values: CDR1 LNHDA, CDR2 SQIVND (reference sequence). The CDR3 covers 14 residues. The V end lost 5 bases, the J end lost 6 bases, and 13 bases lay between the germline ends. This chain's CDR3 is CASSPGSVAGELFF. The CDR3 bases are TGTGCCAGTAGTCCGGGAAGTGTGGCCGGGGAGCTGTTTTTT.

This chain uses TRBV19 with TRBJ1-5; no clear D. The germline gives CDR1 LNHDA, CDR2 SQIVND (reference sequence). V was shortened by 5 bases and J by 0 bases, with 11 bases between the two germline ends. The CDR3 runs to 15 residues. The CDR3 loop reads CASSSSSNSNQPQHF. The CDR3 DNA is TGTGCCAGTAGTTCGTCAAGCAATAGCAATCAGCCCCAGCATTTT.

The chain recombines TRBV5-1 with TRBJ2-1, with 7 bases identical to TRBD1. Germline V CDR1 and CDR2: SGHRS, YFSETQ. The CDR3 covers 15 residues. V dropped 3 bases and J dropped 6; count of bases not matched to a gene: 9. CDR3 DNA sequence: TGCGCCAGCAGCTCCGACAGGGTGTTGGGCAATGAGCAGTTCTTC. This gives the protein CASSSDRVLGNEQFF.

The V and J genes are TRBV5-1 and TRBJ1-3; D call uncertain. Germline assignment: CDR1 SGHRS and CDR2 YFSETQ. The CDR3 length is 14 residues. The V and J ends lost 2 bases and 0 bases respectively, with 6 bases between them. In DNA, the CDR3 is TGCGCCAGCAGCTTTACCCTCTCTGGAAACACCATATATTTT. It encodes CASSFTLSGNTIYF.

This chain connects TRBV4-2 to TRBJ2-2, with D tentatively TRBD2 (5 bases). The ends were cut back, 0 bases at V and 1 base at J, with 12 bases in the middle. The CDR3 spans 17 residues. Germline V CDR1 and CDR2: LGHNA, YNFKEQ. CDR3 bases: TGTGCCAGCAGCCAAGATCTCCGGGGTCGGAACACCGGGGAGCTGTTTTTT. Residues: CASSQDLRGRNTGELFF.

The CDR3: CASSQDPPGGGGNTIYF. The DNA of the CDR3 is TGCGCCAGCAGCCAAGATCCCCCTGGGGGAGGGGGAAACACCATATATTTT. The genes are TRBV4-1 and TRBJ1-3; D is perhaps TRBD1 (5 bases). Germline V gene lookup returns CDR1 MGHRA and CDR2 YSYEKL. The CDR3 totals 17 residues. The V end lost 0 bases, the J end lost 4 bases, and 16 bases lay between the germline ends.

The rearrangement uses TRBV5-4 and TRBJ2-6; the match to TRBD2 covers 14 bases. There are 19 residues in the CDR3. The germline V gene has CDR1 SGHNT and CDR2 YYREEE (reference sequence). With 3 bases clipped from V and 0 bases from J, the junction kept 5 bases outside the gene matches. The DNA of the CDR3 is TGTGCCAGCAGCTCGGGACTAGCGGGGGTGGGCTCTGGGGCCAACGTCCTGACTTTC. Amino acid sequence: CASSSGLAGVGSGANVLTF.

CDR3 region: CATSDSLRSSYNEQFF. The CDR3 bases are TGTGCCACCAGTGATTCACTCAGGAGCTCCTACAATGAGCAGTTCTTC. The V gene is TRBV24-1, the J gene TRBJ2-1; D is uncertain. Germline V gene data show CDR1 as KGHDR and CDR2 as SFDVKD. The V end lost 2 bases, the J end lost 0 bases, and 10 bases lay between the germline ends. CDR3 size: 16 residues.

This rearrangement joins TRBV6-5 to TRBJ1-2, with TRBD1 matching 7 bases. J was trimmed by 8 bases and V by 5 bases; bases with no gene match: 8. This CDR3 comprises 13 residues. Per germline, CDR1 MNHEY and CDR2 SVGAGI. As DNA, the CDR3 is TGTGCCAGCAGTCGGACAGGAAGGGGCGGCTACACCTTC. Its protein product is CASSRTGRGGYTF.

This clone showed up just once. The chain uses TRBV16 and TRBJ2-7; D is undetermined. Germline V gene lookup returns CDR1 KGHSY and CDR2 FQNENV. Trimming took 2 bases from V and 1 from J, leaving 6 bases between them. CDR3 length: 13 residues. The CDR3 spells CASSQRASYEQYF. In DNA form, the CDR3 reads TGTGCCAGCAGCCAAAGGGCGTCCTACGAGCAGTACTTC.

The chain uses TRBV9 and TRBJ1-1; no firm D call. Germline CDR1 SGDLS, CDR2 YYNGEE. This CDR3 has 13 amino acids. V lost 1 base and J 4 bases, leaving 8 bases between the germline ends. CDR3 bases: TGTGCCAGCAGCGTATTGCTGGGCACTGAAGCTTTCTTT. It yields the protein CASSVLLGTEAFF.

This clone was recorded once. The chain combines TRBV30 with TRBJ1-6; D may be TRBD1 (5 bases). Germline CDR1 and CDR2: GTSNPN and SVGIG (reference sequence). The CDR3 sequence is 14 residues long. The V end lost 4 bases, the J end lost 8 bases, and 15 bases lay between the germline ends. The CDR3 DNA is TGTGCCTGGACCAACAGAGGGGACCATTCACCCCTCCACTTT. Translated: CAWTNRGDHSPLHF.

V is TRBV7-2 and J is TRBJ2-1; TRBD2 agrees at 15 bases. V dropped 6 bases and J dropped 8; count of bases not matched to a gene: 5. Germline loops: CDR1 SGHTA, CDR2 FQGNSA. The CDR3 consists of 15 residues. The CDR3 DNA follows: TGTGCCAGCAGTTTTAGGACTAGCGGGGGGGATGAGCAGTTCTTC. It translates to CASSFRTSGGDEQFF.

This rearrangement joins TRBV23-1 to TRBJ2-7; no reliable D call. Being an ORF, TRBV23-1 has a function that is uncertain. V was trimmed by 8 bases and J by 0 bases, leaving 14 bases between them. The CDR3 contains 14 residues. The CDR3 loop is CASRHDKSSYEQYF. CDR3 sequence (DNA): TGCGCCAGCCGACACGACAAGAGCTCCTACGAGCAGTACTTC.

A single count supports this clone. A junction boundary mismatches the germline segment, possibly from a read error. The V call is TRBV30, the J call TRBJ1-2, with TRBD1 identical over 8 bases. This CDR3 comprises 14 residues. CDR1 and CDR2 from the germline V gene are GTSNPN and SVGIG (reference sequence). The CDR3 sequence is CAWSPRLPGTGQNF. The CDR3 DNA follows: TGTGCCTGGAGTCCCCGATTACCCGGGACAGGACAAAACTTC. The variable domain in full, completed from reference TRBV30 and TRBJ1-2, reads SQTIHQWPATLVQPVGSPLSLECTVEGTSNPNLYWYRQAAGRGLQLLFYSVGIGQISSEVPQNLSASRPQDRQFILSSKKLLLSDSGFYLCAWSPRLPGTGQNFGSGTRLTVV.

This clone was observed a single time. This chain uses TRBV29-1 with TRBJ2-3, with 14 nucleotides matching TRBD2. Unmatched junction bases numbered 7, after V lost 6 bases and J lost 5 bases. The CDR3 loop spans 15 amino acids. Germline assignment: CDR1 SQVTM and CDR2 ANQGSEA. The CDR3 here is CSVRTSGGSGDTQYF. CDR3 coding DNA: TGCAGCGTCCGGACTAGCGGGGGGTCCGGAGATACGCAGTATTTT.